This TCR beta chain was sequenced for a study of radiation and T cells in renal cell carcinoma. As to time point: blood 2 weeks post-SBRT. Specified treatment: 15 Gy SBRT to primary tumor, nephrectomy 4 weeks later. Only in-frame clones appear in the TCRdb table, and some are missing; sequencing was by immunoSEQ multiplex PCR. The sample includes about 130,000 clones, around 89% of them seen just once. Trimming took off 6 bases at V and 4 bases at J, with 9 bases between the two ends. This CDR3 spans 12 amino acids. Germline V gives CDR1 PRHDT, CDR2 FYEKMQ (reference sequence). Sequencing used blood, obtained from a patient whose treatment included radiotherapy and nephrectomy. V usage is TRBV13 and J usage is TRBJ1-1; D is unclear. The TCR was taken from a woman in her 70s with renal cell carcinoma. In DNA, the CDR3 is TGTGCCAGCAGGTTTATCCCCACTGAAGCTTTCTTT. It codes for CASRFIPTEAFF. The whole variable domain, filled in from reference TRBV13 and TRBJ1-1, reads AAGVIQSPRHLIKEKRETATLKCYPIPRHDTVYWYQQGPGQDPQFLISFYEKMQSDKGSIPDRFSAQQFSDYHSELNMSSLELGDSALYFCASRFIPTEAFFGQGTRLTVV.